This T cell receptor (beta chain) was identified during a study of regulatory T cells in long-lasting Graves disease. In the study overall: New Graves' disease cases had less than 3 months of antithyroid drugs. Whole-study findings and limits: Exclusively peripheral blood, rather than thyroid tissue, was studied.

Notes on this clonotype: Its antigen is undetermined.

The sample's time point: newly diagnosed GD, antithyroid drugs for less than 3 months. PBMCs were the source of the RNA used for TCR sequencing. CDR3-region Arm-PCR and iRepertoire HTBI primers produced the TCR beta libraries. TCRdb analysed the multiplex PCR reads with MiXCR anew, one entry per CDR3 protein. Of roughly 530,000 distinct CDR3 sequences in the sample, 15% to 20% were seen once. This sample was shared with a second study, whose subject was T cells in Graves' hyperthyroidism and ophthalmopathy. That source reports: Within blood appeared most thyroid clonotypes that had expanded above 0.001.

The source was peripheral blood mononuclear cells (PBMCs), collected at new diagnosis, from a patient treated with antithyroid drugs. This sequence was found in a woman aged 35-65 years with Graves disease.

The DNA of the CDR3 is TGTGCCAGCTCACCACCCTTGAGGAACTATGGCTACACCTTC. It translates to CASSPPLRNYGYTF. The rearrangement links TRBV18 to TRBJ1-2; D gene unclear. The V end lost 0 bases, the J end lost 2 bases, and 7 bases lay between the germline ends. The germline V gene has CDR1 KGHSH and CDR2 LQKENI. CDR3 length equals 14 residues.